Listed here are 24 T cell receptor beta chains from one sample, sequenced in a study of cytomegalovirus exposure and HLA in healthy donors. This PCR relied on a set of 60 Vbeta primers and 13 Jbeta primers. Clones were read by immunoSEQ multiplex PCR, and TCRdb kept only the in-frame ones, dropping some. This table holds approximately 170,000 clones, about 77% found once. Sequenced: PBMCs. Receptors were obtained from a young man in good health and CMV-seropositive.

The chain recombines TRBV4-1 with TRBJ2-1; possibly TRBD2 for D (7 bases). The CDR3 sequence is 17 residues long. V lost 2 bases and J 6 bases, leaving 20 bases between the germline ends. CDR1 is MGHRA and CDR2 is YSYEKL in the germline V gene. The CDR3 loop reads CASSQTPSGGAPNEQFF. CDR3 DNA: TGCGCCAGCAGCCAAACGCCGAGTGGGGGGGCCCCCAATGAGCAGTTCTTC.

V is TRBV7-2 and J is TRBJ1-5; D not certain. V was pared by 2 bases and J by 6 bases, with 5 bases between. Germline-derived CDR1 and CDR2 are SGHTA and FQGNSA. The CDR3 has 12 amino acids. For the CDR3, the DNA is TGTGCCAGCAGCTTAAATCTTCAGCCCCAGCATTTT. Protein sequence: CASSLNLQPQHF.

The genes are TRBV5-1 and TRBJ2-3, with 9 bases fitting TRBD2. Germline V lookup: CDR1 SGHRS, CDR2 YFSETQ. V lost 0 bases to trimming and J lost 7 bases; unmatched junction nucleotides: 6. This CDR3 spans 15 amino acids. CDR3 coding DNA: TGCGCCAGCAGCTTGGGTTCGGCTAGCGGGAATACGCAGTATTTT. Protein product: CASSLGSASGNTQYF.

The genes are TRBV6-6 and TRBJ1-1; D may be TRBD1 (5 bases). This CDR3 contains 15 residues. Germline CDR1 and CDR2: MNHNY and SVGAGI (reference sequence). Trimming pared 7 bases from V and 5 bases from J, leaving 20 bases between. This chain's CDR3 is CASNPYSGVSTEAFF. The CDR3 region has the DNA TGTGCCAGCAACCCTTATTCGGGGGTCTCAACTGAAGCTTTCTTT.

About this clone: Mismatch with germline at one junction end may stem from a read error. V and J are TRBV5-1 and TRBJ2-7; 7 bases align to TRBD1. Germline V lookup: CDR1 SGHRS, CDR2 YFSETQ. The CDR3 is 12 amino acids. The DNA of the CDR3 is TGCGCCAGCAGCTTCGCAGGGGGTCCCCTGGACTTC. This gives the protein CASSFAGGPLDF.

This chain connects TRBV5-4 to TRBJ1-1; D is perhaps TRBD1 (6 bases). Trimming removed 4 bases from V and 1 base from J, with 8 bases in between. Per germline, CDR1 SGHNT and CDR2 YYREEE (reference sequence). This CDR3 has 13 residues. CDR3 nucleotide sequence: TGTGCCAGCAGCCTAGGGGGGAACACTGAAGCTTTCTTT. Its protein is CASSLGGNTEAFF.

The V call is TRBV15, the J call TRBJ2-1, with D maybe TRBD1 (7 bases). CDR1 and CDR2 from the germline V gene are LNHNV and YYDKDF (reference sequence). Trimming stripped 0 bases from V and 4 bases from J, with 10 bases between. This CDR3 spans 15 amino acids. The chain's CDR3 is CATSRDSGGYNEQFF. The CDR3 DNA is TGTGCCACCAGCAGAGATTCAGGGGGGTACAATGAGCAGTTCTTC.

Concerning this clone itself: In the same sample, other DNA sequences code for this CDR3. The CDR3 reads CASTLRNEQFF. Written as DNA, the CDR3 is TGTGCCAGCACCCTACGGAATGAGCAGTTCTTC. The V call is TRBV28, the J call TRBJ2-1; the D is unclear. Trimming took 7 bases from V and 7 from J, leaving 8 bases between them. CDR1 is MDHEN and CDR2 is SYDVKM in the germline V gene. CDR3 length equals 11 residues.

This clone appeared a few times. The chain combines TRBV7-8 with TRBJ1-3; D is ambiguous. The CDR3 is 14 residues long. Trimming pared 7 bases from V and 0 bases from J, leaving 10 bases between. Germline V CDR1 and CDR2: SGHVS, FQNEAQ. In DNA form, the CDR3 reads TGTGCCAGCAACCCGACGGGCTCTGGAAACACCATATATTTT. Protein: CASNPTGSGNTIYF.

This clone has a single count. The genes are TRBV5-1 and TRBJ1-2; TRBD1 is a possible D gene (5 bases). Germline CDR1 and CDR2: SGHRS and YFSETQ. Trimming pared 2 bases from V and 6 bases from J, leaving 14 bases between. This CDR3 comprises 14 residues. The CDR3 reads CASSLGFVRDGYTF. CDR3 DNA: TGCGCCAGCAGCTTAGGATTCGTCAGGGATGGCTACACCTTC.

This CDR3 reads CSVEQGAAGELFF. DNA for the CDR3: TGCAGCGTCGAACAGGGGGCGGCCGGGGAGCTGTTTTTT. The J gene is TRBJ2-2, the V gene TRBV29-1; 9 nucleotides agree with TRBD1. The V segment lost 6 bases and the J segment 6 bases; nucleotides outside the gene matches: 5. The length of the CDR3 is 13 residues. Per germline, CDR1 SQVTM and CDR2 ANQGSEA.

This chain joins TRBV5-8 and TRBJ2-7; 10 bases are a match to TRBD1. With 2 bases clipped from V and 3 bases from J, the junction kept 2 bases outside the gene matches. The CDR3 sequence is 14 residues long. CDR1 is SGHTS, CDR2 YDEGEE, per germline. CDR3 in DNA: TGTGCCAGCAGCTTTAGGGACAGGGGCTACGAGCAGTACTTC. The encoded protein is CASSFRDRGYEQYF. Combining the CDR3 with reference TRBV5-8 and TRBJ2-7 gives the whole variable domain EAGVTQSPTHLIKTRGQQATLRCSPISGHTSVYWYQQALGLGLQFLLWYDEGEERNRGNFPPRFSGRQFPNYSSELNVNALELEDSALYLCASSFRDRGYEQYFGPGTRLTVT.

This sequence joins TRBV5-6 and TRBJ2-3, with D maybe TRBD1 (6 bases). V was pared by 6 bases and J by 0 bases, with 20 bases between. The germline V gene has CDR1 SGHDT and CDR2 YYEEEE. The CDR3 has 17 amino acids. The CDR3 loop is CASISLVGASSTDTQYF. The CDR3 DNA reads TGTGCCAGCATTTCCCTAGTGGGGGCTTCTAGCACAGATACGCAGTATTTT.

This clone showed up just once. The V call is TRBV4-3, the J call TRBJ1-1; the D gene is possibly TRBD1 (5 bases). CDR1 and CDR2 (germline): LGHNA, YSLEER. This CDR3 is built from 13 residues. The V gene lost 2 bases and the J gene lost 10 bases, with 14 bases spanning the gap. CDR3 sequence: CASSQSYRGGAFF. The CDR3 bases are TGCGCCAGCAGCCAATCGTATCGGGGGGGAGCTTTCTTT.

The V gene is TRBV4-1, the J gene TRBJ1-1, with D possibly matching TRBD1 (5 bases). The CDR3 length is 15 residues. V was shortened by 1 base and J by 3 bases, with 12 bases between the two germline ends. The V gene's germline CDR1 is MGHRA and CDR2 YSYEKL. The CDR3 DNA is TGCGCCAGCAGCCAAGTGTCGACAGACGACACTGAAGCTTTCTTT. This encodes CASSQVSTDDTEAFF.

The V and J genes are TRBV10-3 and TRBJ2-7; 7 nucleotides line up with TRBD1. Germline V gives CDR1 ENHRY, CDR2 SYGVKD. The V gene end was trimmed by 3 bases and the J gene end by 1 base; junction bases not matched to a gene: 9. This CDR3 is 16 amino acids long. The chain's CDR3 is CAISDQGQSSSYEQYF. The CDR3 DNA sequence: TGTGCCATCAGTGACCAGGGACAGTCATCTTCCTACGAGCAGTACTTC.

The sample holds a few counts of this clone. The J gene is TRBJ2-3, the V gene TRBV9, with TRBD1 matching 8 bases. The CDR3 is 15 residues long. The trim removed 4 bases at V and 2 bases at J, leaving 6 bases unmatched. In germline, CDR1 is SGDLS, CDR2 YYNGEE. CDR3 nucleotide sequence: TGTGCCAGCAGCATCCAGGGGGCCCCCACAGATACGCAGTATTTT. As protein: CASSIQGAPTDTQYF.

The chain uses TRBV19 and TRBJ2-5; unclear D gene. Germline V gene sequence: CDR1 LNHDA, CDR2 SQIVND (reference sequence). This CDR3 has 15 amino acids. Trimming stripped 8 bases from V and 4 bases from J, with 20 bases between. The CDR3 bases are TGTGCCAGTGCCCGTACCGACTCCATCGGAGAGACCCAGTACTTC. Encoded protein: CASARTDSIGETQYF.

This clone was recorded once. The chain employs TRBV7-3 and TRBJ2-7, with TRBD1 matching 8 bases. The J segment lost 5 bases and the V segment lost 2 bases, leaving 8 bases of the junction unmatched. This CDR3 is 15 amino acids long. Looked up from germline, CDR1 is SGHTA and CDR2 is FQGTGA. CDR3: CASSLEGQGVHEQYF. The CDR3 DNA is TGTGCCAGCAGCTTAGAAGGACAGGGAGTCCACGAGCAGTACTTC.

In its sample, this clone was seen a few times. The rearrangement uses TRBV11-2 and TRBJ2-3, with a tentative D call TRBD2 (6 bases). The ends were cut back, 0 bases at V and 0 bases at J, with 16 bases in the middle. This CDR3 contains 18 residues. Germline assignment: CDR1 SGHAT and CDR2 FQNNGV. Written as DNA, the CDR3 is TGTGCCAGCAGCTTAGAGTCTAGGGACTCACTTAGCACAGATACGCAGTATTTT. Translated, it gives CASSLESRDSLSTDTQYF.

In this sample, this clone turned up once. The chain links TRBV6-1 to TRBJ2-7, with D tentatively TRBD2 (5 bases). The CDR3 contains 10 residues. V gave up 8 bases and J gave up 4 bases, with 6 bases separating them. Germline CDR1 is MNHNS and CDR2 is SASEGT. The CDR3 nucleotides are TGTGCCAGCGGAGGATACGAGCAGTACTTC. It translates to CASGGYEQYF.

The rearrangement links TRBV7-9 to TRBJ1-2; D possibly corresponds to TRBD1 (6 bases). V was shortened by 5 bases and J by 8 bases, with 18 bases between the two germline ends. CDR1 is SEHNR and CDR2 is FQNEAQ in the germline V gene (reference sequence). The CDR3 spans 14 residues. The CDR3 coding sequence is TGTGCCAGCAGCGAGGGGGGGGGAGCCAGAGGCTACACCTTC. Translated: CASSEGGGARGYTF.

The rearrangement joins TRBV2 to TRBJ1-4; the D is unclear. V was shortened by 6 bases and J by 0 bases, with 11 bases between the two germline ends. This CDR3 is built from 15 residues. The germline CDR1 and CDR2 sequences are SNHLY and FYNNEI. The CDR3 loop reads CASSTGEATNEKLFF. CDR3 DNA sequence: TGTGCCAGCAGCACCGGGGAAGCAACTAATGAAAAACTGTTTTTT.

This rearrangement joins TRBV28 to TRBJ1-5, with D possibly TRBD1 on 5 matching bases. V was trimmed by 4 bases and J by 2 bases, leaving 6 bases between them. Germline CDR1 MDHEN, CDR2 SYDVKM. This CDR3 spans 13 amino acids. The CDR3 is CASSWGGNQPQHF. CDR3 nucleotide sequence: TGTGCCAGCAGTTGGGGGGGCAATCAGCCCCAGCATTTT.